The present TCR beta chain was sequenced within a study of blood T cell repertoires in COVID-19. Looking at the study overall: Samples taken during acute and convalescent COVID-19 were collected in the United States, Italy and Spain. PBMCs, B-cell-depleted T cells, or T cells provided the cDNA or gDNA that made up the material.

Per the authors' pipeline: Estimation of nucleated cell counts relied on the amplification of reference gene primers. Assay used: immunoSEQ multiplex PCR; TCRdb lists only in-frame clones, some missing. V and J calls plus clone size are reproduced from that table; the DNA served to infer D and trimming. The data show fewer than 350,000 clones, roughly 85% seen once. This CDR3 has 15 residues. J gave up 9 bases and V 4 bases, and 11 bases lay outside the gene matches. From germline, CDR1 is LGHDT and CDR2 YNNKEL (reference sequence). The receptor comes from a human donor in a cohort sampled during active COVID-19. The chain uses TRBV3-1 (or the pseudogene TRBV3-2) and TRBJ2-1, with 8 bases lining up with TRBD2. Source material: peripheral blood. CDR3 DNA sequence: TGTGCCAGCAGCCGCGGGGGGCTAGTAGGAGGTGAGCAGTTCTTC. Its protein is CASSRGGLVGGEQFF.